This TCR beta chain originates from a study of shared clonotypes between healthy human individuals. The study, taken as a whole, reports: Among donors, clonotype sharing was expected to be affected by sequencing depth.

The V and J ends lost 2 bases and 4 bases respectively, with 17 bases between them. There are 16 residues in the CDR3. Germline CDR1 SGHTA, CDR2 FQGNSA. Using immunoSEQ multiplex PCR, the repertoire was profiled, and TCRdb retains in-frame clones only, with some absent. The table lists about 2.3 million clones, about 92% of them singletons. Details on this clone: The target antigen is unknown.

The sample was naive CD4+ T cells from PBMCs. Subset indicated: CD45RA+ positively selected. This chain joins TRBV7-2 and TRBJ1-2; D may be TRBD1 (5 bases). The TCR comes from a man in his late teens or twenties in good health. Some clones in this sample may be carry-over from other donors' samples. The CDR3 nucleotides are TGTGCCAGCAGCTTATTGTTGGGGAGGGACTTCTATGGCTACACCTTC. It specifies CASSLLLGRDFYGYTF.